This TCR beta chain appears in the sequencing data of a study of T-cell reconstitution after alpha-beta-depleted transplantation in children. Library preparation (for TCRbeta) was performed with unique molecular identifiers. TCRdb reprocessed the PCR reads with MiXCR, giving one entry per CDR3 protein. The data contain about 420,000 distinct CDR3 sequences, 15% to 20% of them singletons. Germline V gene lookup returns CDR1 SGHRS and CDR2 YFSETQ. This CDR3 region has 11 residues. V lost 5 bases and J lost 2, with 4 bases in between. With regard to this clonotype: Its specificity is not known.

General study results and limits: At around two months after transplant, the alpha-beta T cells were reportedly derived from several hundred expanded clones that came from non-depleted graft cells. Some patients' high day-60 TCRbeta diversity was attributed to recipient cells surviving conditioning. When one year had passed after transplant, most T-cell counts and diversity came from newly produced T cells.

The input for sequencing was PBMCs, mostly from graft donor cells, taken 360 days after TCRalphabeta/CD19-depleted stem cell transplant. The receptor's source is a boy under two years old who had a stem cell transplant for Wiskott-Aldrich syndrome, so the T cells may come from the graft donor. The rearrangement links TRBV5-1 to TRBJ2-5; no definite D call. CDR3 bases: TGCGCCAGCAGACGACAAGAGACCCAGTACTTC. Translating gives CASRRQETQYF.